This TCR beta chain was sequenced in a study of cytomegalovirus exposure and HLA in healthy donors. Study-level points and caveats: Cytomegalovirus status was reportedly diagnosed by the classifier with high sensitivity and specificity. Some 17,000 TCR beta sequences were associated with HLA alleles at 0.05 false discovery rate in a later analysis. The study flagged some 170 TCR beta chains as cytomegalovirus-associated.

The V and J ends lost 5 bases and 0 bases respectively, with 9 bases between them. Germline lookup yields CDR1 PRHDT and CDR2 FYEKMQ (reference sequence). CDR3 size: 14 residues. To note about this clone: No antigen is known for it.

Samples came from healthy bone marrow donors. The PCR made use of 60 Vbeta and 13 Jbeta primers. Assay used: immunoSEQ multiplex PCR; TCRdb lists only in-frame clones, some missing. The data show over 150,000 clones, around 83% seen once. The receptor was derived from a man aged 45-65 years in good health and CMV-seronegative. Sequencing was performed on PBMCs. The V call is TRBV13, the J call TRBJ2-3; D perhaps matches TRBD2 (6 bases). CDR3 nucleotides: TGTGCCAGCAGCCGGAGGGGAAGCACAGATACGCAGTATTTT. Translated, it gives CASSRRGSTDTQYF. Combining the CDR3 with reference TRBV13 and TRBJ2-3 gives the whole variable domain AAGVIQSPRHLIKEKRETATLKCYPIPRHDTVYWYQQGPGQDPQFLISFYEKMQSDKGSIPDRFSAQQFSDYHSELNMSSLELGDSALYFCASSRRGSTDTQYFGPGTRLTVL.